The 13 T cell receptor beta chains below were found in one sample sequenced in a study of glioma-infiltrating T cells after dendritic cell vaccination. Clones were sequenced by immunoSEQ multiplex PCR, and TCRdb holds only the in-frame ones, with some missing. The table has roughly 98,000 clones, 85% to 90% seen once; the top ten hold less than 20%. Sequences were derived from blood, sampled before dendritic cell vaccination. The receptors were sampled from a human donor with glioblastoma.

By its share, this clone is hyperexpanded. This chain links TRBV4-3 with TRBJ2-7; 8 bases fit TRBD1. Trimming at V came to 2 bases and at J to 7 bases, leaving 4 bases not matched to a gene. The CDR3 is 13 residues long. From germline, CDR1 is LGHNA and CDR2 YSLEER. CDR3 DNA: TGCGCCAGCAGCCAAAGGACAGGGAGGGAGCAGTACTTC. Translation: CASSQRTGREQYF.

This clone has a single count. The V and J genes are TRBV7-8 and TRBJ1-2; TRBD1 aligns across 8 bases. The CDR3 is 13 amino acids. The V and J ends lost 3 bases and 8 bases, in that order; junction bases with no gene match: 5. CDR1 and CDR2 from the germline V gene are SGHVS and FQNEAQ. CDR3 amino acids: CASSLDRATGYTF. The CDR3 nucleotides are TGTGCCAGCAGCTTGGACAGGGCCACCGGCTACACCTTC.

This clone occurred once. The genes are TRBV11-3 and TRBJ2-7; D gene ambiguous. Trimming shortened V by 3 bases and J by 6 bases, and 9 bases separated the two germline ends. Germline CDR1 and CDR2: SGHNT and YENEEA. This CDR3 contains 12 residues. As DNA, the CDR3 is TGTGCCAGCAGCTTCCGGTCTGGCGAGCAGTACTTC. The encoded protein is CASSFRSGEQYF.

The gene calls are TRBV7-2 and TRBJ1-4; D might be TRBD1 (5 bases). The germline CDR1 and CDR2 sequences are SGHTA and FQGNSA. Trimming cost V 1 base and J 8 bases, with 14 bases left between them. The CDR3 spans 15 residues. In DNA, the CDR3 is TGTGCCAGCAGCTTAGAAAGGGGTGGAGTAGAAAAACTGTTTTTT. Its protein is CASSLERGGVEKLFF.

The chain recombines TRBV4-3 with TRBJ2-7, with 8 positions matching TRBD1. V shed 0 bases and J 2 bases; nucleotides not matched to a gene: 6. This CDR3 has 16 amino acids. Germline V lookup: CDR1 LGHNA, CDR2 YSLEER. In nucleotides, the CDR3 is TGCGCCAGCAGCCAAGATGTGGCAGGGGGCCCCTACGAGCAGTACTTC. It codes for CASSQDVAGGPYEQYF.

The rearrangement joins TRBV27 to TRBJ1-2; 7 bases agree with TRBD1. V was pared by 6 bases and J by 8 bases, with 12 bases of the junction left unmatched. Germline assignment: CDR1 MNHEY and CDR2 SMNVEV (reference sequence). CDR3 length: 14 amino acids. CDR3 DNA: TGTGCCAGCAGCCCAGGGACAGCCCTACCCGGCTACACCTTC. Its translation: CASSPGTALPGYTF.

The chain couples TRBV4-3 to TRBJ1-2; D remains unclear. Germline V gene sequence: CDR1 LGHNA, CDR2 YSLEER. Trimming took off 0 bases at V and 3 bases at J, with 11 bases between the two ends. The CDR3 runs 15 residues. The CDR3 DNA follows: TGCGCCAGCAGCCAAGATGAGACATCAGACTATGGCTACACCTTC. Protein: CASSQDETSDYGYTF.

The chain is built from TRBV29-1 and TRBJ2-3, with 10 bases matching TRBD1. The CDR3 sequence is 14 residues long. Trimming cost V 7 bases and J 1 base; bases outside gene matches: 5. CDR1 and CDR2 (germline): SQVTM, ANQGSEA. The CDR3 nucleotides are TGCAGCGCCACCGGGACAGGGGGCACAGATACGCAGTATTTT. It yields the protein CSATGTGGTDTQYF.

The CDR3 DNA reads as TGTGCCTCCTGGGACAGCCACGAGCAGTACTTC. Its translation is CASWDSHEQYF. The chain carries TRBV6-5 and TRBJ2-7; 7 bases agree with TRBD1. The CDR3 has 11 residues. Trimming cost V 11 bases and J 5 bases; bases outside gene matches: 6. The germline V gene encodes CDR1 MNHEY and CDR2 SVGAGI.

The chain links TRBV27 to TRBJ1-2; 8 bases line up with TRBD1. The CDR3 spans 13 residues. Unmatched junction bases numbered 2, after V lost 4 bases and J lost 4 bases. The germline V gene has CDR1 MNHEY and CDR2 SMNVEV (reference sequence). The DNA of the CDR3 is TGTGCCAGCAGTTGGACAGGGAGCTATGGCTACACCTTC. Protein: CASSWTGSYGYTF.

The genes are TRBV30 and TRBJ1-1; 8 nucleotides match TRBD1. The CDR3 is made up of 14 amino acids. CDR1 is GTSNPN and CDR2 is SVGIG in the germline V gene (reference sequence). The V gene end was trimmed by 3 bases and the J gene end by 1 base; junction bases not matched to a gene: 4. CDR3 bases: TGTGCCTGGAGGGGGGACAGGACGAACACTGAAGCTTTCTTT. Residues: CAWRGDRTNTEAFF.

This clone was seen a handful of times. CDR3 loop: CASSERPLAGELFF. DNA for the CDR3: TGTGCCAGCAGCGAGCGACCTCTAGCCGGGGAGCTGTTTTTT. The chain employs TRBV7-2 and TRBJ2-2; D ambiguous. CDR1 SGHTA and CDR2 FQGNSA come from the germline V gene. Trimming stripped 5 bases from V and 6 bases from J, with 13 bases between. The CDR3 consists of 14 residues.

This chain joins TRBV6-5 and TRBJ2-2; a possible D gene is TRBD2 (6 bases). CDR3 size: 16 residues. From germline, CDR1 is MNHEY and CDR2 SVGAGI. V shed 4 bases and J shed 0 bases, with 12 bases lying between them. For the CDR3, the DNA is TGTGCCAGCAGTTCCTCGGGAGTCCCGAACACCGGGGAGCTGTTTTTT. The encoded protein is CASSSSGVPNTGELFF.